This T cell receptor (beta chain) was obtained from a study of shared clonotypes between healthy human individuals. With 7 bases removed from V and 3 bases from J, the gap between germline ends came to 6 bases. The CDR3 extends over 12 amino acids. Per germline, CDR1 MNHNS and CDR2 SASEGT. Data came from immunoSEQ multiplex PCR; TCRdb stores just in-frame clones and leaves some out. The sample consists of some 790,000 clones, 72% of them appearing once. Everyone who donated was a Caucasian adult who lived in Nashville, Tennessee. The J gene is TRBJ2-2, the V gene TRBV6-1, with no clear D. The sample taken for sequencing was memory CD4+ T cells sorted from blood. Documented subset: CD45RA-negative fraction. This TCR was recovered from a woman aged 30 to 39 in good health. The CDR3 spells CASNRDTGELFF. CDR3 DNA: TGTGCCAGCAATCGGGACACCGGGGAGCTGTTTTTT.